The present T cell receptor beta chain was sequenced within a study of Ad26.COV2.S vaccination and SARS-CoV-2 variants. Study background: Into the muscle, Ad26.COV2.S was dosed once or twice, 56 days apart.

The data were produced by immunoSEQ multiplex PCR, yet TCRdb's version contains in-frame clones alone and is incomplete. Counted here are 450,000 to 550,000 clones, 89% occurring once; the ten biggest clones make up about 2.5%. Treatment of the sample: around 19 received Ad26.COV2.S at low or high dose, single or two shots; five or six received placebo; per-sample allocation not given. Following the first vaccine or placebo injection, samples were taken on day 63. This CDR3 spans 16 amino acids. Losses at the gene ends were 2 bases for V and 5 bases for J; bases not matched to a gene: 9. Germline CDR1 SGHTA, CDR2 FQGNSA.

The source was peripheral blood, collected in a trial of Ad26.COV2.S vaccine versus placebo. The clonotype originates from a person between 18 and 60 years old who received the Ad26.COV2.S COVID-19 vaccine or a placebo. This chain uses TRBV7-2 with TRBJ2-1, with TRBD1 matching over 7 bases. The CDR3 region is CASSLTRQGWNNEQFF. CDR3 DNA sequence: TGTGCCAGCAGCTTAACCCGACAGGGCTGGAACAATGAGCAGTTCTTC.